This TCR beta chain appears in the sequencing data of a study of CD8 T cells in Susac syndrome. Across the whole study: Treatment status at blood draw for the Susac syndrome patients was therapy-naive, corticosteroids, or intravenous immunoglobulin alone.

The RNA, about 0.5 to 1 ug, was put through reverse transcription using random hexamers. Each CDR3 protein is one row after TCRdb ran MiXCR on the immunoSEQ multiplex PCR reads. This sample carries about 180,000 distinct CDR3 sequences, 90% to 95% of them seen once, and the ten largest clones take over 0.095%. The germline V gene has CDR1 SGHTA and CDR2 FQGNSA. The CDR3 is made up of 15 amino acids. Trimming at V came to 2 bases and at J to 5 bases, leaving 5 bases not matched to a gene. As judged by recently defined diagnostic criteria, patients with Susac syndrome had definite or probable disease. In this sample, this clonotype turned up a few times.

Input material: CD4+ T cells from PBMCs. The V and J genes are TRBV7-2 and TRBJ2-2; 7 bases are shared with TRBD1. The TCR was taken from a human donor with Susac syndrome. The chain's CDR3 is CASSLRRQGTGELFF. As DNA, the CDR3 is TGTGCCAGCAGCTTACGGCGACAGGGAACCGGGGAGCTGTTTTTT.